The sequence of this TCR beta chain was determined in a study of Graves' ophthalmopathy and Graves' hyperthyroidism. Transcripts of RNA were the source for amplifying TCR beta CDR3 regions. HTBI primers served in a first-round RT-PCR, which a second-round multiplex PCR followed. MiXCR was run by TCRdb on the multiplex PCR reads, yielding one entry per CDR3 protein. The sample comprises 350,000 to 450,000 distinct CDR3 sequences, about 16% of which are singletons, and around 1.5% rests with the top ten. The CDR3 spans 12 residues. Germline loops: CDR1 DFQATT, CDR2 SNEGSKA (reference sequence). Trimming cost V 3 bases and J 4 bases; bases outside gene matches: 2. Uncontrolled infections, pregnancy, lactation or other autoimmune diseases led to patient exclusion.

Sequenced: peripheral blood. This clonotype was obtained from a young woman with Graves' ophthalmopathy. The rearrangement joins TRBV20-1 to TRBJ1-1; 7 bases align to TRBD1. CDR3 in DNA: TGCAGTGCTAGTCAGGGGGTCACTGAAGCTTTCTTT. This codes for CSASQGVTEAFF.